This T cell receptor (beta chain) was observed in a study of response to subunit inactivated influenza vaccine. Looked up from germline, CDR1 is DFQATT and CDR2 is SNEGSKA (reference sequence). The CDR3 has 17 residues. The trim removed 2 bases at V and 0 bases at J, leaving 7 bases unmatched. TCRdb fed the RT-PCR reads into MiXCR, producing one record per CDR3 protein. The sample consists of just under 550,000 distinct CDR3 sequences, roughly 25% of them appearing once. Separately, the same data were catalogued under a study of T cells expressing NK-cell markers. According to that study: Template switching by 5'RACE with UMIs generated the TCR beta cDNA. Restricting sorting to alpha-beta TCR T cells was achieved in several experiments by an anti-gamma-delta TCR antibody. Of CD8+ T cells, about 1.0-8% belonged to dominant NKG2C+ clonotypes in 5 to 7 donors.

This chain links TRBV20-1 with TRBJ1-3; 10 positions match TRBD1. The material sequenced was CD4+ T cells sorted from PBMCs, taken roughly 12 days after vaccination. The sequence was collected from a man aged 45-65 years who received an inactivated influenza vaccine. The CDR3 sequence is CSARSDRGPGSGNTIYF. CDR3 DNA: TGCAGTGCTAGATCTGACAGGGGGCCTGGCTCTGGAAACACCATATATTTT.